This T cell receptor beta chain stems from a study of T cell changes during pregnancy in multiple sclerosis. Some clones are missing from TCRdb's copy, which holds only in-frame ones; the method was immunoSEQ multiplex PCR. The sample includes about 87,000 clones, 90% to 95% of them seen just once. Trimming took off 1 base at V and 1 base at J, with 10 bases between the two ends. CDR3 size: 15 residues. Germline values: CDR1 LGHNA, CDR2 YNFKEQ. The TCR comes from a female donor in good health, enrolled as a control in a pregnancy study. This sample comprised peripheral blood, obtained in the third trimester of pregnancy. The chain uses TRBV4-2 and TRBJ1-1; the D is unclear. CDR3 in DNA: TGTGCCAGCAGCCAAGGCCACCGGGAGAACACTGAAGCTTTCTTT. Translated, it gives CASSQGHRENTEAFF.